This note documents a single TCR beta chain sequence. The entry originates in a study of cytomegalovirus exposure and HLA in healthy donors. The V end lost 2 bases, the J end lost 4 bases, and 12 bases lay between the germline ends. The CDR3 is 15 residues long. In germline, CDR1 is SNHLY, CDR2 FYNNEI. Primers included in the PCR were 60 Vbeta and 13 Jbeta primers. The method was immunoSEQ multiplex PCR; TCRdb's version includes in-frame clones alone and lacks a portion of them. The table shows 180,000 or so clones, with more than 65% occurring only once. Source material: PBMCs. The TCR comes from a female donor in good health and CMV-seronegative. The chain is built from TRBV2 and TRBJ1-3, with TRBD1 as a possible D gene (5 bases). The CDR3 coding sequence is TGTGCCAGCAGTGAAAGTTCAGGGTGGGGAAACACCATATATTTT. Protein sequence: CASSESSGWGNTIYF.